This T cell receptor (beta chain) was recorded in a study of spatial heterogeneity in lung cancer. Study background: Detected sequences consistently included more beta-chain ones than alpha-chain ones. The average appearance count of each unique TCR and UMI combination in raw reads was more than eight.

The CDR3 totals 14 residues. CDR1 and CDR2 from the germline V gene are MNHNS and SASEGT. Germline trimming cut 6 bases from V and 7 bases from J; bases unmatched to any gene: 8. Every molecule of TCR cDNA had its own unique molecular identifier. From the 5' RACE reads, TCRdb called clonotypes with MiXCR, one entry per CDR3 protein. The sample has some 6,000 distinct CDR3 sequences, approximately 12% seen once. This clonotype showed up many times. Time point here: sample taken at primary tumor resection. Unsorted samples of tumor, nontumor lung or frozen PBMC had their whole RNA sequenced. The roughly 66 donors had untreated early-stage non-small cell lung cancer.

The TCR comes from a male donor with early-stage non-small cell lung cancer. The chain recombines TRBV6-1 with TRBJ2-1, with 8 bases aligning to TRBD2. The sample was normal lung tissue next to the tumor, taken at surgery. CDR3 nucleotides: TGTGCCAGCAGACGAGCGGGAGCGGGAAATGAGCAGTTCTTC. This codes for CASRRAGAGNEQFF.